Below are 3 T cell receptor beta chains sequenced from a single sample in a study of cytomegalovirus exposure and HLA in healthy donors. With 60 Vbeta and 13 Jbeta primers, the PCR was carried out. Data came from immunoSEQ multiplex PCR; TCRdb stores just in-frame clones and leaves some out. The sample lists about 180,000 clones, around 77% occurring once. The sample consisted of PBMCs. The receptors derive from a man aged 55 to 70 in good health and CMV-seronegative.

Notes on this clone: Other DNA sequences in the same sample also yield this CDR3. The chain employs TRBV5-1 and TRBJ2-7; TRBD1 matches at 9 bases. CDR1 and CDR2 from the germline V gene are SGHRS and YFSETQ. The length of the CDR3 is 14 residues. J was trimmed by 2 bases and V by 0 bases; bases with no gene match: 0. The CDR3 is CASSLGQGAYEQYF. The CDR3 DNA reads TGCGCCAGCAGCTTGGGACAGGGGGCCTACGAGCAGTACTTC.

A single count supports this clone. The chain has TRBV7-8 and TRBJ1-1, with D tentatively TRBD1 (6 bases). V shed 2 bases and J shed 8 bases, with 12 bases lying between them. Germline V lookup: CDR1 SGHVS, CDR2 FQNEAQ. CDR3 size: 13 residues. CDR3: CASSLIQGKEAFF. CDR3 coding DNA: TGTGCCAGCAGCTTAATACAGGGCAAAGAAGCTTTCTTT. The full variable domain, with the rest looked up from reference TRBV7-8 and TRBJ1-1, is GAGVSQSPRYKVAKRGQDVALRCDPISGHVSLFWYQQALGQGPEFLTYFQNEAQLDKSGLPSDRFFAERPEGSVSTLKIQRTQQEDSAVYLCASSLIQGKEAFFGQGTRLTVV.

This chain uses TRBV28 with TRBJ2-4; TRBD1 agrees at 10 bases. V lost 3 bases to trimming and J lost 3 bases; unmatched junction nucleotides: 8. The germline CDR1 and CDR2 sequences are MDHEN and SYDVKM. The length of the CDR3 is 17 residues. The DNA of the CDR3 is TGTGCCAGCAGTTTGGGGACAGGGGATCTCGGCAAAAACATTCAGTACTTC. Translated, it gives CASSLGTGDLGKNIQYF. The full variable domain, with the rest looked up from reference TRBV28 and TRBJ2-4, is DVKVTQSSRYLVKRTGEKVFLECVQDMDHENMFWYRQDPGLGLRLIYFSYDVKMKEKGDIPEGYSVSREKKERFSLILESASTNQTSMYLCASSLGTGDLGKNIQYFGAGTRLSVL.